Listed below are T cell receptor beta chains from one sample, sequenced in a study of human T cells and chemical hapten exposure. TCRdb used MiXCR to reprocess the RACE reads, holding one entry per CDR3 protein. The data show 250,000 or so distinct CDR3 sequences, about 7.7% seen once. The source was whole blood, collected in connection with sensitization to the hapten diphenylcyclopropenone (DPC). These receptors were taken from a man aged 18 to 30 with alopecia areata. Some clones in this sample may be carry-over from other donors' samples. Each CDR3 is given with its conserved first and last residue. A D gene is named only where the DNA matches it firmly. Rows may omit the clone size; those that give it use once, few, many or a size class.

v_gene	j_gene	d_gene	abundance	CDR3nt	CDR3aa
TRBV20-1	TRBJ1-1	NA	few	TGCAGTGCTACAACGACTCAGAACACTGAAGCTTTCTTT	CSATTTQNTEAFF
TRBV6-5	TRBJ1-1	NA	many	TGTGCCAGCAGTTACTCGGCGGCCATGAACACTGAAGCTTTCTTT	CASSYSAAMNTEAFF
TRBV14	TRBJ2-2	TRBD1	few	TGTGCCAGCAGCCAGGATGGGACAGGGCGTATCACCGGGGAGCTGTTTTTT	CASSQDGTGRITGELFF
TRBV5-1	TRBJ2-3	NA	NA	TGCGCCAGCAGCCGATCGACCGACCAGCCCCGGAGCACAGATACGCAGTATTTT	CASSRSTDQPRSTDTQYF
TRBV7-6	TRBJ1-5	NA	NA	TGTGCCAGCAGCCCAGGTCGGGGGTTGAATCAGCCCCAGCATTTT	CASSPGRGLNQPQHF
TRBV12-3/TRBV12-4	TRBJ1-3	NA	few	TGTGCCAGCAGTCTGGGGTGGGCTTCTGGAAACACCATATATTTT	CASSLGWASGNTIYF
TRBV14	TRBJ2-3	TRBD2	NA	TGTGCCAGCAGCCGGGGACTAGCGGTATCTAGCACAGATACGCAGTATTTT	CASSRGLAVSSTDTQYF
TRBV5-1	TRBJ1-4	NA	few	TGCGCCAGCAGTGGTAGTATCGGAGAGGAAAAACTGTTTTTT	CASSGSIGEEKLFF
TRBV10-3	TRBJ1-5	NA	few	TGTGCCATCAGTGAAGGGGTGGGCCAGCCCCAGCATTTT	CAISEGVGQPQHF
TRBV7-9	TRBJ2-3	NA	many	TGTGCCAGCAGCCCTGCGAAGTACACAGATACGCAGTATTTT	CASSPAKYTDTQYF
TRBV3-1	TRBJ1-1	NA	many	TGTGCCAGCAGCCCTGTCTGGTACCGAGCCAGGAACACTGAAGCTTTCTTT	CASSPVWYRARNTEAFF
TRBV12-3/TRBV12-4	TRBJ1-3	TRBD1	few	TGTGCCAGCAGCCACCTTGACAGGGGCTCTGGAAACACCATATATTTT	CASSHLDRGSGNTIYF
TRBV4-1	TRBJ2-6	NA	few	TGCGCCAGCAGCTTTACAGGGAGGGGGGCCTCTGGGGCCAACGTCCTGACTTTC	CASSFTGRGASGANVLTF
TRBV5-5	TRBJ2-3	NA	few	TGTGCCAGCAGCTCGTTCCCGGACAGTTACTCCACAGATACGCAGTATTTT	CASSSFPDSYSTDTQYF
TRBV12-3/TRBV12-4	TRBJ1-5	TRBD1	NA	TGTGCCAGCAGTCCACCGGGACAGGGGGCCGATCAGCCCCAGCATTTT	CASSPPGQGADQPQHF
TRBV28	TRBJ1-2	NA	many	TGTGCCAGCAGTTTATCCGGACAGCTCTATGGCTACACCTTC	CASSLSGQLYGYTF
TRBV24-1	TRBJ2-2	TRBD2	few	TGTGCCACCAGTGATGCCGGGACTAGCGGCGCCGGGGAGCTGTTTTTT	CATSDAGTSGAGELFF
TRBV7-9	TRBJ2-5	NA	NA	TGTGCCAGCAGCCCTCGTGGTAGCTCGTACCAAGAGACCCAGTACTTC	CASSPRGSSYQETQYF
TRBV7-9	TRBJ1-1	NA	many	TGTGCCAGCAGCTTAGAAGGGGCGCGCACTGAAGCTTTCTTT	CASSLEGARTEAFF
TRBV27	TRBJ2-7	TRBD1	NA	TGTGCCAGCAGTTGGGCCGGACAGGGGGGCTACGAGCAGTACTTC	CASSWAGQGGYEQYF
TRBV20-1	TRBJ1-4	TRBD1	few	TGCAGTGCTAGAGATTGGACAGGGGGTGAAAAACTGTTTTTT	CSARDWTGGEKLFF
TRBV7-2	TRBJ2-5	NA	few	TGTGCCAGCAGCTCCCCCTACTCAGAGACCCAGTACTTC	CASSSPYSETQYF
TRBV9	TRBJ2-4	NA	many	TGTGCCAGCAGCCCCTCACAGGTTCCGGCCAAAAACATTCAGTACTTC	CASSPSQVPAKNIQYF
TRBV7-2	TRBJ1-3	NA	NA	TGTGCCAGCAGCCCGACCGGGACAACACGTCTCTCTGGAAACACCATATATTTT	CASSPTGTTRLSGNTIYF
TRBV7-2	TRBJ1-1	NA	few	TGTGCCAGCAGCCAAGATATGGGGGTATCGAACACTGAAGCTTTCTTT	CASSQDMGVSNTEAFF
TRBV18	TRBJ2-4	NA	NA	TGTGCCAGCTCACCGCTAGCCAAAAACATTCAGTACTTC	CASSPLAKNIQYF
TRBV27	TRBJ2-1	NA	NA	TGTGCCAGCAGTTTGGAGGCTACGGCATACAATGAGCAGTTCTTC	CASSLEATAYNEQFF
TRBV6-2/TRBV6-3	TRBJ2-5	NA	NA	TGTGCCAGCAGTCCGGGACCCCCATCGGCGGAGGAGACCCAGTACTTC	CASSPGPPSAEETQYF
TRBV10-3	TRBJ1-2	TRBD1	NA	TGTGCCATCAGTGAGGGTGGGACAGGAAACGGCTACACCTTC	CAISEGGTGNGYTF
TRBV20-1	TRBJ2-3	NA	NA	TGCAGTGCTAGAGATTTCGGGGGATATGAAGCAGATACGCAGTATTTT	CSARDFGGYEADTQYF
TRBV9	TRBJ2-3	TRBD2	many	TGTGCCAGCAGCACCCGTAGCGGGGAGGCAGATACGCAGTATTTT	CASSTRSGEADTQYF
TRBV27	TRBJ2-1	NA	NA	TGTGCCAGCAGCATGTTAGGCAATGAGCAGTTCTTC	CASSMLGNEQFF
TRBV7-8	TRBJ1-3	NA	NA	TGTGCCAGCACCACTTCAGGGGCCTTAGCGGGGGAGGCTCGAAACACCATATATTTT	CASTTSGALAGEARNTIYF
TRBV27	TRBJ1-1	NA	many	TGTGCCAGCAGTTTTTCTGGCGGCCCTGAAGCTTTCTTT	CASSFSGGPEAFF
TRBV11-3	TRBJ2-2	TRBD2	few	TGTGCCAGCAGCCCAATGGACGGGGGGTCTAACACCGGGGAGCTGTTTTTT	CASSPMDGGSNTGELFF
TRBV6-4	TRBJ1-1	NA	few	TGTGCCAGCAGTGAATTTTACGTTAGGGGCCGGCCGAACACTGAAGCTTTCTTT	CASSEFYVRGRPNTEAFF
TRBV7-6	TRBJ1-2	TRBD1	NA	TGTGCCAGCAGCTCCCGACAGGGGAGGAACTATGGCTACACCTTC	CASSSRQGRNYGYTF
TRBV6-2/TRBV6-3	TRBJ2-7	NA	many	TGTGCCAGCAGTCGACAGTCCCCCGAGCAGTACTTC	CASSRQSPEQYF
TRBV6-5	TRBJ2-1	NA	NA	TGTGCCAGCACTGTAACAGGGAATTCCTACAATGAGCAGTTCTTC	CASTVTGNSYNEQFF
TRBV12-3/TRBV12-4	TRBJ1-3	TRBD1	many	TGTGCCAGCAGTTTATGGACAGGGGGAAACACCATATATTTT	CASSLWTGGNTIYF
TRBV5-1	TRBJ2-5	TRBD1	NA	TGCGCCAGCAGCTTCGGGGACAGGCCACTCCAAGAGACCCAGTACTTC	CASSFGDRPLQETQYF
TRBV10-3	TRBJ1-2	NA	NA	TGTGCCATCAGTGGAAGCGAGTATGGCTACACCTTC	CAISGSEYGYTF
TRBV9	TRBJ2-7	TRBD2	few	TGTGCCAGCAGCGTAGGACTAGCGGGGGGCCCCTACGAGCAGTACTTC	CASSVGLAGGPYEQYF
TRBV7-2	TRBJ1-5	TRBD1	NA	TGTGCCAGCAGCGCACCGGGACAGGCCCATCAGCCCCAGCATTTT	CASSAPGQAHQPQHF
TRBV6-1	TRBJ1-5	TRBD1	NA	TGTGCCAGCAGTATTCGGACAGGGGGAGAGGATCAGCCCCAGCATTTT	CASSIRTGGEDQPQHF
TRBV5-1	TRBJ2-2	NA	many	TGCGCCAGCAGCTTACTAGGAGCGAACACCGGGGAGCTGTTTTTT	CASSLLGANTGELFF
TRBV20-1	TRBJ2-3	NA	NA	TGCAGTGCTAGAGGTGGGGTGCTAGTAGATACGCAGTATTTT	CSARGGVLVDTQYF
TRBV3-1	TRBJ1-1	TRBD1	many	TGTGCCAGCAGCCAAGTTCAGGGGGCATCTGAAGCTTTCTTT	CASSQVQGASEAFF
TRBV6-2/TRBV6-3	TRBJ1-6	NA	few	TGTGCCAGCAGTTACGACAGGAGCTCCTATAATTCACCCCTCCACTTT	CASSYDRSSYNSPLHF
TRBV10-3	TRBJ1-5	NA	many	TGTGCCATCTCGGCAGCCAGGGAAGGTCAGCCCCAGCATTTT	CAISAAREGQPQHF
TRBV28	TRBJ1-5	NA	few	TGTGCCAGCAGGGGTTTGAGAGGAAATAGCAATCAGCCCCAGCATTTT	CASRGLRGNSNQPQHF